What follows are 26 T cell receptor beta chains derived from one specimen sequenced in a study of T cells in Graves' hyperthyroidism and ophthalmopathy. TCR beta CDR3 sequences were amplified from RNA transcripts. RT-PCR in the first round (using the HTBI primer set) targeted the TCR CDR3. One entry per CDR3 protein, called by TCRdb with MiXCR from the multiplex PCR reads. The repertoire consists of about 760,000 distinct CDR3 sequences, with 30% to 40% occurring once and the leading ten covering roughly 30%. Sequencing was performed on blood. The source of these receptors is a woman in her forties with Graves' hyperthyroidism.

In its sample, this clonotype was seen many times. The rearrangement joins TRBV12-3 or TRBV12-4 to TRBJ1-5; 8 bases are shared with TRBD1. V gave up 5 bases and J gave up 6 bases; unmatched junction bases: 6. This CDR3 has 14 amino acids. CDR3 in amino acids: CASSKDREGQPQHF. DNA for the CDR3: TGTGCCAGCAGTAAGGACAGGGAGGGTCAGCCCCAGCATTTT.

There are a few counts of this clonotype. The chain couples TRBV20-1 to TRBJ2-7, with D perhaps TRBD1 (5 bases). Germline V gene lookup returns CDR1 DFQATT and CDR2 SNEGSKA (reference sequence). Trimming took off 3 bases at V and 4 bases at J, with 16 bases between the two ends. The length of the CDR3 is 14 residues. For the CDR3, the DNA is TGCAGTGCTAGGGGCCAAGGGGAAAATTACGAGCAGTACTTC. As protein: CSARGQGENYEQYF.

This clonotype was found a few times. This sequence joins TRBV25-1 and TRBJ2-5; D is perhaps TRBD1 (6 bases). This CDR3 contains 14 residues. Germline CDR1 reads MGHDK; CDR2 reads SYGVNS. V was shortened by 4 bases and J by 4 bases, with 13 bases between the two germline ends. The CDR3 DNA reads TGTGCCAGCAGTGTGAACAGGGAAAGAGAGACCCAGTACTTC. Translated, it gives CASSVNRERETQYF. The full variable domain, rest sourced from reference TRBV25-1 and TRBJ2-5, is EADIYQTPRYLVIGTGKKITLECSQTMGHDKMYWYQQDPGMELHLIHYSYGVNSTEKGDLSSESTVSRIRTEHFPLTLESARPSHTSQYLCASSVNRERETQYFGPGTRLLVL.

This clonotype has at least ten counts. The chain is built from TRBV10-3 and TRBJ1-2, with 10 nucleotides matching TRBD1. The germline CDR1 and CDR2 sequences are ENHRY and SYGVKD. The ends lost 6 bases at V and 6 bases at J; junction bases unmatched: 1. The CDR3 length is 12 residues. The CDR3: CAISGTGDGYTF. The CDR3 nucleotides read TGTGCCATCAGCGGGACAGGGGATGGCTACACCTTC.

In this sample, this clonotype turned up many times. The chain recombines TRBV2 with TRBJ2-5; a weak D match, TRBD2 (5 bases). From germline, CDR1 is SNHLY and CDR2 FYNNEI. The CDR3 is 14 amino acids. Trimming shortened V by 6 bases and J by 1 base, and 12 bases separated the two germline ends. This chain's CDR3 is CASRRERVQETQYF. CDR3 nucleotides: TGTGCCAGCAGGAGGGAGAGAGTCCAAGAGACCCAGTACTTC.

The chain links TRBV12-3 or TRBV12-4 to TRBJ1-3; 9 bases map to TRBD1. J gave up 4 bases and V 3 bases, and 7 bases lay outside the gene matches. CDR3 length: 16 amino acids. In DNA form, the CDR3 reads TGTGCCAGCAGTTTGGGGACAGGGAGGGTGGGAAACACCATATATTTT. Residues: CASSLGTGRVGNTIYF.

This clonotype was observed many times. The CDR3 nucleotides are TGTGCCAGCAGCGTAGGACGGGACAGGGACTCACCCCTCCACTTT. Translated: CASSVGRDRDSPLHF. The chain is built from TRBV9 and TRBJ1-6, with 9 bases that match TRBD1. In germline, CDR1 is SGDLS, CDR2 YYNGEE. There are 15 residues in the CDR3. The V and J ends lost 0 bases and 10 bases, in that order; junction bases with no gene match: 5.

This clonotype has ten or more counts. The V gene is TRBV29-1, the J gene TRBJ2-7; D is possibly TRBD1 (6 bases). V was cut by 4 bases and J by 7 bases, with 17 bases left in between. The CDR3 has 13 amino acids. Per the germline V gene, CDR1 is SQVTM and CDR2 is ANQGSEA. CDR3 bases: TGCAGCGTTGGGGAACAGGGCTGGGGAGAGCAGTACTTC. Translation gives CSVGEQGWGEQYF.

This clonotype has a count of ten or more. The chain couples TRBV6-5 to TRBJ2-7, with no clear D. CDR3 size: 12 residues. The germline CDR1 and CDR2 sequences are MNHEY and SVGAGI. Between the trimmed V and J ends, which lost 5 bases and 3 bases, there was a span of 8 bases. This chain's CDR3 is CASSPDVYEQYF. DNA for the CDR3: TGTGCCAGCAGTCCCGACGTCTACGAGCAGTACTTC.

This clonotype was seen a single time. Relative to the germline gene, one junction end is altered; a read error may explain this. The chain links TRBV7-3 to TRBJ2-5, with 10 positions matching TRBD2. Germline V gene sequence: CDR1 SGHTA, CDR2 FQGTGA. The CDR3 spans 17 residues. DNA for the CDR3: TGCGCCAGCAGCCGCATACTAGCGGGACCGGTTAAAGAGACCCAGTACTTC. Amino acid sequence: CASSRILAGPVKETQYF.

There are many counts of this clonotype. CDR3 amino acids: CSVGGGETQYF. In DNA, the CDR3 is TGCAGCGTTGGTGGGGGGGAGACCCAGTACTTC. V gene TRBV29-1 combines with J gene TRBJ2-5, with a possible D match to TRBD2 (6 bases). Germline values: CDR1 SQVTM, CDR2 ANQGSEA. Trimming cost V 4 bases and J 5 bases, with 8 bases left between them. CDR3 length: 11 residues.

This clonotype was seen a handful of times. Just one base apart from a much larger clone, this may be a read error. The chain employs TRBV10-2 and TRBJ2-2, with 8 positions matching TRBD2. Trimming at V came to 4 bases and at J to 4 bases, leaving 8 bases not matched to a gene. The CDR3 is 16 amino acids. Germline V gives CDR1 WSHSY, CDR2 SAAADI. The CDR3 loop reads CASSALTSVSTGELFF. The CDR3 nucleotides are TGCGCCAGCAGTGCACTGACTAGCGTCAGCACCGGGGAGCTGTTTTTT.

CDR3 in amino acids: CASSLVGLTGGTYEQYF. Here the CDR3 DNA reads TGTGCCAGCAGCTTAGTGGGTTTGACAGGGGGTACCTACGAGCAGTACTTC. The chain couples TRBV7-8 to TRBJ2-7; 9 nucleotides line up with TRBD1. Unmatched junction bases numbered 9, after V lost 1 base and J lost 2 bases. Germline-derived CDR1 and CDR2 are SGHVS and FQNEAQ. This CDR3 has 17 amino acids.

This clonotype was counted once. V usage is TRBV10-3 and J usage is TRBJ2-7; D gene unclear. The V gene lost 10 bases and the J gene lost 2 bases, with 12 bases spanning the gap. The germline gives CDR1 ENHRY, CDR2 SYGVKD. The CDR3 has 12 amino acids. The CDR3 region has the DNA TGTGCCAGCACGACGGCCACCTACGAGCAGTACTTC. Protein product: CASTTATYEQYF.

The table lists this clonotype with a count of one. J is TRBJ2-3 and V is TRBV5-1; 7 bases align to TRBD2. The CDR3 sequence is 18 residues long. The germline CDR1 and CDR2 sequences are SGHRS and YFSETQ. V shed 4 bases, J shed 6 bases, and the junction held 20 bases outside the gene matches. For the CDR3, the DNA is TGCGCCAGCAGCCAAGATCAAGTGGGGCGGGAGCTCGGGGATACGCAGTATTTT. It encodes CASSQDQVGRELGDTQYF.

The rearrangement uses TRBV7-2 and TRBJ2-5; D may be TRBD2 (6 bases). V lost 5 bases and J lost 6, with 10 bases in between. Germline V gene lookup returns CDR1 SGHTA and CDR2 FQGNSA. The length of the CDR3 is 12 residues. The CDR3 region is CASSGGFQTQYF. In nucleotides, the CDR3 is TGTGCCAGCAGCGGGGGGTTCCAGACCCAGTACTTC. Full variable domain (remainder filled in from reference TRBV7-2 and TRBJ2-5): GAGVSQSPSNKVTEKGKDVELRCDPISGHTALYWYRQSLGQGLEFLIYFQGNSAPDKSGLPSDRFSAERTGGSVSTLTIQRTQQEDSAVYLCASSGGFQTQYFGPGTRLLVL.

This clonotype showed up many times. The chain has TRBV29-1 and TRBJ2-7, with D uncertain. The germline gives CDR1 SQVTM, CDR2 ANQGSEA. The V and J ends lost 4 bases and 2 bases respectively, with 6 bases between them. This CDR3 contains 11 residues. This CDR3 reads CSVGMPYEQYF. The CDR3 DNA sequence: TGCAGCGTTGGTATGCCCTACGAGCAGTACTTC.

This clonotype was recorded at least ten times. CDR3 DNA: TGTGCCAGCAGCTTAAGTTCAGGGAACACTGAAGCTTTCTTT. Its protein product is CASSLSSGNTEAFF. This rearrangement joins TRBV7-9 to TRBJ1-1; D uncertain. CDR1 SEHNR and CDR2 FQNEAQ come from the germline V gene (reference sequence). Trimming removed 2 bases from V and 1 base from J, with 8 bases in between. CDR3 length: 14 residues.

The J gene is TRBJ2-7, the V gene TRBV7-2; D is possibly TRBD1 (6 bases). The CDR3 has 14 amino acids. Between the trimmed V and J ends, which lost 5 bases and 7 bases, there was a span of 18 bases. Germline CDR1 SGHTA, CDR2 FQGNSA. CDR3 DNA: TGTGCCAGCAGCCGAAAACAGGGTACTGAAGAGCAGTACTTC. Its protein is CASSRKQGTEEQYF.

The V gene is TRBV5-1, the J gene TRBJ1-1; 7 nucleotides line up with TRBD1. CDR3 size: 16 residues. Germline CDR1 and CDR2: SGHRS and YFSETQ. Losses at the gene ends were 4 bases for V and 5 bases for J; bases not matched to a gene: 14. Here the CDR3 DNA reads TGCGCCAGCAGCGCCTCCAGACAGGGACTCAGAACTGAAGCTTTCTTT. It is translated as CASSASRQGLRTEAFF.

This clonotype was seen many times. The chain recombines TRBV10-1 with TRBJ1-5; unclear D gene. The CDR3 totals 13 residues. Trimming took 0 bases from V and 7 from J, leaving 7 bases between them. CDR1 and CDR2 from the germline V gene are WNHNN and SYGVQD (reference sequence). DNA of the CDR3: TGCGCCAGCAGTGAGTCTATTCGGCAGCCCCAGCATTTT. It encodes CASSESIRQPQHF.

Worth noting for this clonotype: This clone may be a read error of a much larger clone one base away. The CDR3 DNA follows: TGTGCCAGTGGCCTCATTACGGGGGGCCAAGAGACCCAGTACTTC. Protein sequence: CASGLITGGQETQYF. The chain links TRBV19 to TRBJ2-5; 7 bases map to TRBD2. Per germline, CDR1 LNHDA and CDR2 SQIVND (reference sequence). The ends lost 8 bases at V and 1 base at J; junction bases unmatched: 10. This CDR3 is built from 15 residues.

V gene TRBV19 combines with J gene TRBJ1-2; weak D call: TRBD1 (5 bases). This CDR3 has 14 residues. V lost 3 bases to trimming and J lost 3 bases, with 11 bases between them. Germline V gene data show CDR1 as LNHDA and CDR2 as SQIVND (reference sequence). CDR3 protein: CASSISPGDYGYTF. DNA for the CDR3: TGTGCCAGTAGTATTTCTCCGGGGGACTATGGCTACACCTTC.

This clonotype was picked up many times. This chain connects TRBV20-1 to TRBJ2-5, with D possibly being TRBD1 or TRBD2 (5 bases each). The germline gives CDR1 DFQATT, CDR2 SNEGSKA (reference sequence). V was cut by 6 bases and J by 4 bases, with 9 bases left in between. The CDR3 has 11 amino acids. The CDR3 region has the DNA TGCAGTGCGAAGAGGGGAGAGACCCAGTACTTC. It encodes CSAKRGETQYF.

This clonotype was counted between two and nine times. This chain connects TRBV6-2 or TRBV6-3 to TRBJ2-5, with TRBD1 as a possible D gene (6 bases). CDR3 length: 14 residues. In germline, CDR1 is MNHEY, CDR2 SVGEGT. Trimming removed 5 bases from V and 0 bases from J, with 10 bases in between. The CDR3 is CASSERTDQETQYF. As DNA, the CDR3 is TGTGCCAGCAGTGAAAGGACAGACCAAGAGACCCAGTACTTC.

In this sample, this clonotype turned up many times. The DNA of the CDR3 is TGTGCCAGCAGCCAAGCGACCGACAGGATTCGAGAAAAACTGTTTTTT. Translated, it gives CASSQATDRIREKLFF. The chain is built from TRBV14 and TRBJ1-4; TRBD1 is a possible D gene (6 bases). CDR1 and CDR2 (germline): SGHDN, FVKESK. Trimming stripped 1 base from V and 8 bases from J, with 17 bases between. The CDR3 sequence is 16 residues long.